A single sample is the source of the 27 T cell receptor beta chains below, sequenced in a study of breast tumors, draining lymph nodes, adjacent tissues (dated by TCRdb to between 2015 and 2016). The method was multiplex PCR. Instrument on record: Illumina HiSeq 2000. TCRdb trimmed public reads at Q25 via fastp, called clones via MiXCR and kept in-frame beta chains. Entries are consolidated by CDR3 protein sequence, retaining the most common genes and DNA. Within this sample are around 150,000 distinct CDR3 sequences, with 30% to 35% of them counted one time only. Clones ranked in the top ten supply about 2.5% of the sample. Lymph node samples were obtained from the axillary draining lymph nodes of breast cancer patients. Source material: axillary lymph node tissue. All receptors derive from a female donor with breast cancer. Some clones in this sample may be carry-over from other donors' samples.

J is TRBJ2-2 and V is TRBV19; possible D gene TRBD2, 6 bases. CDR1 and CDR2 from the germline V gene are LNHDA and SQIVND (reference sequence). With 5 bases removed from V and 4 bases from J, the gap between germline ends came to 20 bases. The CDR3 covers 17 residues. CDR3 protein: CASSLGSGRPFTGELFF. The CDR3 region has the DNA TGTGCCAGTAGTTTGGGTAGCGGAAGGCCCTTCACCGGGGAGCTGTTTTTT.

With regard to this clonotype: The junction departs from germline at one end; a sequencing error may be responsible. The chain joins TRBV6-5 to TRBJ1-1; D remains ambiguous. Looked up from germline, CDR1 is MNHEY and CDR2 is SVGAGI. The CDR3 contains 12 residues. The CDR3 DNA reads TGCACATCAGGTCGGAGGAACACTGAAGCTTTCTTT. Protein product: CTSGRRNTEAFF.

This clonotype was picked up many times. The chain has TRBV5-1 and TRBJ1-3; D possibly corresponds to TRBD1 (5 bases). The CDR3 runs to 16 residues. CDR1 and CDR2 from the germline V gene are SGHRS and YFSETQ. The V gene lost 1 base and the J gene lost 0 bases, with 11 bases spanning the gap. The CDR3 DNA reads TGCGCCAGCAGCTTGTCCGGTGGGGGCTCTGGAAACACCATATATTTT. The encoded protein is CASSLSGGGSGNTIYF. Supplemented by reference TRBV5-1 and TRBJ1-3, the full variable domain reads KAGVTQTPRYLIKTRGQQVTLSCSPISGHRSVSWYQQTPGQGLQFLFEYFSETQRNKGNFPGRFSGRQFSNSRSEMNVSTLELGDSALYLCASSLSGGGSGNTIYFGEGSWLTVV.

This clonotype was counted only a few times. CDR3: CASSIYQDTEAFF. The CDR3 DNA is TGTGCCAGTAGTATTTACCAAGACACTGAAGCTTTCTTT. This chain joins TRBV19 and TRBJ1-1; D is unresolved. V lost 3 bases and J lost 3, with 8 bases in between. CDR3 length: 13 amino acids. The germline CDR1 and CDR2 sequences are LNHDA and SQIVND (reference sequence). The entire variable domain, with the rest obtained from reference TRBV19 and TRBJ1-1, is as follows: DGGITQSPKYLFRKEGQNVTLSCEQNLNHDAMYWYRQDPGQGLRLIYYSQIVNDFQKGDIAEGYSVSREKKESFPLTVTSAQKNPTAFYLCASSIYQDTEAFFGQGTRLTVV.

Many counts were recorded for this clonotype. Germline is not matched at one junction end, which may reflect a read error. The chain couples TRBV7-7 to TRBJ2-5, with D perhaps TRBD1 or TRBD2 (5 bases each). This CDR3 has 17 residues. Germline CDR1 SSHAT, CDR2 FNYEAQ (reference sequence). The CDR3 sequence: CASSSGPRTLGEETQYF. The DNA for the CDR3 is TGTGCTAGCAGCTCAGGACCACGGACCCTGGGGGAGGAGACCCAGTACTTC. The full variable domain, rest sourced from reference TRBV7-7 and TRBJ2-5, is GAGVSQSPRYKVTKRGQDVTLRCDPISSHATLYWYQQALGQGPEFLTYFNYEAQPDKSGLPSDRFSAERPEGSISTLTIQRTEQRDSAMYRCASSSGPRTLGEETQYFGPGTRLLVL.

For this clonotype: Germline and junction disagree at one end, which may indicate a read error. This rearrangement joins TRBV3-1 to TRBJ2-3; 7 bases fit TRBD1. The CDR3 covers 17 residues. The germline CDR1 and CDR2 sequences are LGHDT and YNNKEL (reference sequence). CDR3 in DNA: TGCGCCAGCAGCCGAGTTAGCAGGGGGTCCCTCACAGATACGCAGTATTTT. As protein: CASSRVSRGSLTDTQYF.

The chain's CDR3 is CSARDGQGGTDTQYF. CDR3 DNA: TGCAGTGCTAGAGATGGGCAGGGCGGCACAGATACGCAGTATTTT. The V call is TRBV20-1, the J call TRBJ2-3; the D gene is possibly TRBD1 (5 bases). The V end was cut by 0 bases, the J end by 1 base, with 11 bases between. Germline CDR1 DFQATT, CDR2 SNEGSKA (reference sequence). CDR3 size: 15 residues.

This clonotype occurred many times. The rearrangement links TRBV4-2 to TRBJ1-6; D possibly corresponds to TRBD1 (5 bases). V was cut by 0 bases and J by 10 bases, with 13 bases left in between. This CDR3 comprises 15 residues. Germline V gives CDR1 LGHNA, CDR2 YNFKEQ. The CDR3 protein is CASSQEYGGSSPLHF. CDR3 nucleotides: TGTGCCAGCAGCCAAGAGTATGGGGGAAGCTCACCCCTCCACTTT.

This clonotype was recorded at least ten times. The DNA for the CDR3 is TGTGCCAGCAGTGAAGTAATCAATACTCAGGGGACCGGGGAGCTGTTTTTT. Translation gives CASSEVINTQGTGELFF. The V gene is TRBV6-1, the J gene TRBJ2-2, with D possibly TRBD1 on 6 matching bases. The CDR3 has 17 amino acids. Germline V gene sequence: CDR1 MNHNS, CDR2 SASEGT. V lost 1 base and J lost 5, with 17 bases in between.

The rearrangement joins TRBV6-6 to TRBJ1-3, with 7 bases aligning to TRBD1. V trimming: 8 bases; J trimming: 7 bases; junction bases outside the gene matches: 11. The CDR3 spans 14 residues. Germline V gene data show CDR1 as MNHNY and CDR2 as SVGAGI (reference sequence). This chain's CDR3 is CASEKNRGWNTIYF. CDR3 nucleotide sequence: TGTGCCAGCGAGAAAAACAGGGGATGGAACACCATATATTTT.

This clonotype has ten or more counts. This chain joins TRBV2 and TRBJ2-1; possible D gene TRBD1, 5 bases. Per the germline V gene, CDR1 is SNHLY and CDR2 is FYNNEI. Between the trimmed V and J ends, which lost 4 bases and 10 bases, there was a span of 14 bases. This CDR3 comprises 13 residues. Here the CDR3 DNA reads TGTGCCAGCAGTGTAAACAGGCTTTTGGAGCAGTTCTTC. Amino acid sequence: CASSVNRLLEQFF.

This clonotype has at least ten counts. The CDR3 coding sequence is TGTGCCAGCAGCTTAAGGGTCACCTCCAGGGAGCTGTTTTTT. Protein sequence: CASSLRVTSRELFF. This chain links TRBV7-8 with TRBJ2-2; no definite D call. The CDR3 length is 14 residues. Per the germline V gene, CDR1 is SGHVS and CDR2 is FQNEAQ. V was shortened by 2 bases and J by 9 bases, with 13 bases between the two germline ends.

There are many counts of this clonotype. DNA of the CDR3: TGTGCCAGCAGTAGGGACAGGGGGAACTACGAGCAGTACTTC. It specifies CASSRDRGNYEQYF. This chain connects TRBV6-1 to TRBJ2-7, with 11 positions matching TRBD1. CDR3 length: 14 residues. V lost 5 bases, J lost 3 bases, and 3 bases stayed unmatched. CDR1 is MNHNS and CDR2 is SASEGT in the germline V gene.

This clonotype was counted ten times or more. This rearrangement joins TRBV9 to TRBJ2-5, with D possibly being TRBD1 or TRBD2 (5 bases each). V was trimmed by 2 bases and J by 4 bases, leaving 12 bases between them. The germline V gene encodes CDR1 SGDLS and CDR2 YYNGEE. The CDR3 extends over 14 amino acids. CDR3 nucleotides: TGTGCCAGCAGCGTCTCCTATGGGGGAGAGACCCAGTACTTC. Translated, it gives CASSVSYGGETQYF.

This clonotype was counted only a few times. The rearrangement links TRBV5-1 to TRBJ2-1; D call uncertain. CDR1 and CDR2 (germline): SGHRS, YFSETQ. V lost 0 bases and J lost 2, with 9 bases in between. There are 15 residues in the CDR3. CDR3 DNA sequence: TGCGCCAGCAGCTTGGCCGATGTCCCCTACAATGAGCAGTTCTTC. Translation: CASSLADVPYNEQFF.

The chain links TRBV11-2 to TRBJ1-1; D call uncertain. Trimming stripped 0 bases from V and 7 bases from J, with 9 bases between. This CDR3 has 13 residues. Germline V gene data show CDR1 as SGHAT and CDR2 as FQNNGV. The DNA of the CDR3 is TGTGCCAGCAGCTTAGAGCGATCAGATGAAGCTTTCTTT. Protein: CASSLERSDEAFF.

This clonotype came up many times. The chain uses TRBV6-5 and TRBJ1-2; no reliable D call. Germline V CDR1 and CDR2: MNHEY, SVGAGI. CDR3 length: 15 residues. V lost 0 bases to trimming and J lost 0 bases, with 8 bases between them. Here the CDR3 reads CASSYSTAANYGYTF. The CDR3 bases are TGTGCCAGCAGTTACTCAACAGCAGCTAACTATGGCTACACCTTC.

This clonotype was found a few times. J is TRBJ2-1 and V is TRBV28; TRBD1 aligns across 11 bases. This CDR3 contains 16 residues. Trimming cost V 5 bases and J 6 bases; bases outside gene matches: 9. Germline-derived CDR1 and CDR2 are MDHEN and SYDVKM. This CDR3 is CASSLRRTGGFNEQFF. The CDR3 DNA is TGTGCCAGCAGTCTGCGCCGGACAGGGGGCTTCAATGAGCAGTTCTTC.

This clonotype was detected many times. This rearrangement joins TRBV19 to TRBJ1-5; D uncertain. Trimming left V 4 bases short and J 0 bases short, with 13 bases between. CDR3 length: 16 residues. Germline V lookup: CDR1 LNHDA, CDR2 SQIVND (reference sequence). The CDR3 DNA follows: TGTGCCAGTAGTACCAAGGCGGGCACTAGCAATCAGCCCCAGCATTTT. Protein sequence: CASSTKAGTSNQPQHF.

This clonotype has at least ten counts. The chain links TRBV4-3 to TRBJ2-5; D unclear. Trimming removed 1 base from V and 5 bases from J, with 14 bases in between. The CDR3 is made up of 15 amino acids. Germline CDR1 and CDR2: LGHNA and YSLEER. The CDR3: CASSQGKSGRETQYF. CDR3 in DNA: TGCGCCAGCAGCCAAGGGAAATCCGGTAGGGAGACCCAGTACTTC.

The table lists this clonotype with many counts. The V gene is TRBV6-5, the J gene TRBJ1-2, with D uncertain. Between the trimmed V and J ends, which lost 6 bases and 0 bases, there was a span of 8 bases. The CDR3 sequence is 13 residues long. Germline-derived CDR1 and CDR2 are MNHEY and SVGAGI. The CDR3 loop is CASRLIANYGYTF. The CDR3, as DNA: TGTGCCAGCAGGTTGATAGCTAACTATGGCTACACCTTC.

This clonotype was detected ten times or more. The rearrangement uses TRBV6-6 and TRBJ1-2, with 7 bases identical to TRBD1. The germline CDR1 and CDR2 sequences are MNHNY and SVGAGI (reference sequence). CDR3 length: 15 amino acids. With V trimmed by 2 bases and J by 2 bases, 5 bases remained unmatched. The CDR3 bases are TGTGCCAGCAGTTACCCAAGGACAGGAAACTATGGCTACACCTTC. The encoded protein is CASSYPRTGNYGYTF.

The chain couples TRBV3-1 to TRBJ2-5; 7 bases line up with TRBD2. This CDR3 has 17 amino acids. Germline CDR1 reads LGHDT; CDR2 reads YNNKEL (reference sequence). Trimming at V came to 4 bases and at J to 0 bases, leaving 11 bases not matched to a gene. The CDR3 loop is CASSPLVVGGNQETQYF. CDR3 coding DNA: TGTGCCAGCAGCCCCTTGGTAGTGGGGGGGAACCAAGAGACCCAGTACTTC.

This clonotype was seen once. The V call is TRBV6-7, the J call TRBJ2-7, with unresolved D. TRBV6-7 is an ORF, with its function uncertain. The CDR3 extends over 15 amino acids. V was clipped by 1 base and J by 3 bases, with 13 bases between them. CDR3 sequence: CASSYLIWGNYEQYV. CDR3 bases: TGTGCCAGCAGTTACTTGATTTGGGGAAACTACGAGCAGTACGTC.

Only a few counts were recorded for this clonotype. The CDR3 region is CASSLEVGLNTEAFF. CDR3 DNA: TGTGCCAGCAGCTTAGAAGTAGGGCTGAACACTGAAGCTTTCTTT. The genes are TRBV7-2 and TRBJ1-1; D is undetermined. V lost 1 base and J lost 0, with 9 bases in between. This CDR3 has 15 amino acids. Germline V gene sequence: CDR1 SGHTA, CDR2 FQGNSA.

In this sample, this clonotype turned up many times. This CDR3 is CASSPQQNTGELFF. In DNA, the CDR3 is TGTGCCAGCTCACCACAGCAGAACACCGGGGAGCTGTTTTTT. The V call is TRBV18, the J call TRBJ2-2; D unclear. The V end lost 1 base, the J end lost 1 base, and 4 bases lay between the germline ends. The CDR3 is 14 amino acids. CDR1 and CDR2 (germline): KGHSH, LQKENI.

This clonotype was recorded many times. This CDR3 is CASSLQGRGNQPQHF. The CDR3 DNA reads as TGTGCCAGCAGTCTACAGGGACGCGGCAATCAGCCCCAGCATTTT. The rearrangement uses TRBV6-1 and TRBJ1-5; tentative D call: TRBD1 (6 bases). The CDR3 has 15 amino acids. Trimming stripped 5 bases from V and 2 bases from J, with 13 bases between. Germline V gene lookup returns CDR1 MNHNS and CDR2 SASEGT.